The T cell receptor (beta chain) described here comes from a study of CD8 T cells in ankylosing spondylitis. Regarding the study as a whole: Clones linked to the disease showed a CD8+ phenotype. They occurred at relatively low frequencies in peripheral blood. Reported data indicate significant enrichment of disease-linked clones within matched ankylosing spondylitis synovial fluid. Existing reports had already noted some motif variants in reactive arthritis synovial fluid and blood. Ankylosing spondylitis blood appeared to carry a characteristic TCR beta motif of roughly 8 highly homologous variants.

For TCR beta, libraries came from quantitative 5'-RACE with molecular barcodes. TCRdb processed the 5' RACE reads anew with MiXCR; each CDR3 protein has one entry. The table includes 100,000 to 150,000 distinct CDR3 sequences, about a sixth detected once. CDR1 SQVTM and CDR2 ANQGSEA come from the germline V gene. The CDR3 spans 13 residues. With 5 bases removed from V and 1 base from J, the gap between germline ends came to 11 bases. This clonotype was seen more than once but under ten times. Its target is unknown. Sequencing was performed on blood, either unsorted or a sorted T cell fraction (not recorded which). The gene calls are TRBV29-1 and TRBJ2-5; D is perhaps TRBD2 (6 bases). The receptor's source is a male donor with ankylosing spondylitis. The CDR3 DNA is TGCAGCGTTTGGAGGGGATCCCAAGAGACCCAGTACTTC. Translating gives CSVWRGSQETQYF. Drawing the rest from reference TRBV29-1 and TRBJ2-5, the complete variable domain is SAVISQKPSRDICQRGTSLTIQCQVDSQVTMMFWYRQQPGQSLTLIATANQGSEATYESGFVIDKFPISRPNLTFSTLTVSNMSPEDSSIYLCSVWRGSQETQYFGPGTRLLVL.